A selection of T cell receptor beta chains follows, all from one sample in a study of OX40 agonist ivuxolimab in advanced cancers. The data were produced by immunoSEQ multiplex PCR, yet TCRdb's version contains in-frame clones alone and is incomplete. The sample records some 68,000 clones, around nine tenths being singletons. Sequences were derived from CD4+ or CD8+ T cells sorted from blood, sampled in a trial of the OX40 agonist ivuxolimab. The receptors were gathered from an adult with an advanced solid tumor such as melanoma, head and neck, liver or kidney cancer. Each CDR3 is given with its conserved first and last residue. A D gene is named only where the DNA matches it firmly. Clone size is not always given. Where it is, it says once, few, many or a class for expanded clones.

d_gene	v_gene	j_gene	abundance	CDR3nt	CDR3aa
-	TRBV21-1	TRBJ1-5	-	TGTGCCAGCAGCGCCCCCGGGACAGGTCAGCCCCAGCATTTT	CASSAPGTGQPQHF
-	TRBV19	TRBJ2-5	-	TGTGCCAGTAGTATACAAGGCGGCGGAGAGACCCAGTACTTC	CASSIQGGGETQYF
-	TRBV6-6	TRBJ1-2	-	TGTGCCAGCACCCGAAAAGAGGCAGCCACTAACTATGGCTACACCTTC	CASTRKEAATNYGYTF
-	TRBV5-4	TRBJ1-6	-	TGTGCCAGCAGCTTGGGCAGTAATAATTCACCCCTCCACTTT	CASSLGSNNSPLHF
TRBD1	TRBV5-1	TRBJ1-2	-	TGCGCCAGCAGCTTGTCAAGGGGGACAGCGGGCTATGGCTACACCTTC	CASSLSRGTAGYGYTF
-	TRBV5-6	TRBJ1-2	-	TGTGCCAGCAGTTACGCCGGCCAGGACGGTGGCTACACCTTC	CASSYAGQDGGYTF
TRBD2	TRBV5-4	TRBJ2-1	-	TGTGCCAGCAGTCCGGGGAGCGGGGGGACGAATGAGCAGTTCTTC	CASSPGSGGTNEQFF
TRBD2	TRBV6-5	TRBJ2-1	-	TGTGCCAGCAGTTGGTCTAGCGGGGGGCTCAATGAGCAGTTCTTC	CASSWSSGGLNEQFF
-	TRBV10-3	TRBJ1-5	few	TGTGCCATCGGGGGCGGGGAGGGCGCCCAGCATTTT	CAIGGGEGAQHF
TRBD1	TRBV25-1	TRBJ1-1	once	TGTGCCAGCAGTCCCGGGGGACAGATGAACACTGAAGCTTTCTTT	CASSPGGQMNTEAFF
-	TRBV5-4	TRBJ1-3	-	TGTGCCAGCAGCTCAATGAAGAGCTCTGGAAACACCATATATTTT	CASSSMKSSGNTIYF
TRBD1	TRBV5-1	TRBJ1-1	-	TGCGCCAGCAGACCGAGGACAGGGGACCTGAACACTGAAGCTTTCTTT	CASRPRTGDLNTEAFF
-	TRBV11-2	TRBJ1-5	-	TGTGCCAGCAGCTTAGGGGGCTTTGGTCAGCCCCAGCATTTT	CASSLGGFGQPQHF
TRBD1	TRBV27	TRBJ2-7	-	TGTGCCAGCAGGCCGGGACAGGGTCCCCACGAGCAGTACTTC	CASRPGQGPHEQYF
-	TRBV29-1	TRBJ2-5	-	TGCAGCGCTCCGTCTAACAGGCTCCAAGAGACCCAGTACTTC	CSAPSNRLQETQYF
TRBD1	TRBV10-3	TRBJ1-2	-	TGTGCCATCAGTGAGTCAGGTGGCAGGGGGCTAATATATGGCTACACCTTC	CAISESGGRGLIYGYTF